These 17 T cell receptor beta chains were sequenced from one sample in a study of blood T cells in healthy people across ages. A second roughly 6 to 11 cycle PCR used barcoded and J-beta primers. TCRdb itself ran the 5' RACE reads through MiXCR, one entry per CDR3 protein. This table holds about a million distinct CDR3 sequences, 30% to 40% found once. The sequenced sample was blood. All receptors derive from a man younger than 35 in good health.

The CDR3 is CASSPSGQGVANTEAFF. In DNA, the CDR3 is TGTGCCAGCAGTCCCTCCGGACAGGGGGTGGCTAACACTGAAGCTTTCTTT. J is TRBJ1-1 and V is TRBV27; 10 nucleotides agree with TRBD1. The CDR3 extends over 17 amino acids. Looked up from germline, CDR1 is MNHEY and CDR2 is SMNVEV (reference sequence). Trimming took 5 bases from V and 2 from J; bases not matched to a gene: 11.

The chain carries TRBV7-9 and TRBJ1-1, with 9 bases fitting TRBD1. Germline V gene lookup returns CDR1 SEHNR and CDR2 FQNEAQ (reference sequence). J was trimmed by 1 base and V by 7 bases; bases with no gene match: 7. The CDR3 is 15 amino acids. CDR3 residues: CASTPGGQGNTEAFF. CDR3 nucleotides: TGTGCCAGCACCCCAGGGGGACAGGGGAACACTGAAGCTTTCTTT.

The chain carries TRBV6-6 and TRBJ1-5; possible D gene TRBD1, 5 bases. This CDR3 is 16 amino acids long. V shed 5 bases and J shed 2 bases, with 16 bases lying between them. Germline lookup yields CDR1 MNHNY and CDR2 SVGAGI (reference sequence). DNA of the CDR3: TGTGCCAGCAGTGCCACGGGGGGTTGGGGCAATCAGCCCCAGCATTTT. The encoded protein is CASSATGGWGNQPQHF.

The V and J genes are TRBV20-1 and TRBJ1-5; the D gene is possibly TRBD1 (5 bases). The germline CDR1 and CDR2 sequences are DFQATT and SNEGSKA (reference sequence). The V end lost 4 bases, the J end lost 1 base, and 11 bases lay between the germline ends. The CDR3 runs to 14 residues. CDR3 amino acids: CSATRTLSNQPQHF. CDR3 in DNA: TGCAGTGCTACGAGGACATTGAGCAATCAGCCCCAGCATTTT.

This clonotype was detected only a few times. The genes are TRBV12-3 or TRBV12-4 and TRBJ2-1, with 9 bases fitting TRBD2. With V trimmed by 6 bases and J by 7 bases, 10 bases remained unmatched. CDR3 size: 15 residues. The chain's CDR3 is CASRPSGGPANEQFF. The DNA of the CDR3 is TGTGCCAGCAGACCCAGCGGGGGGCCTGCTAATGAGCAGTTCTTC.

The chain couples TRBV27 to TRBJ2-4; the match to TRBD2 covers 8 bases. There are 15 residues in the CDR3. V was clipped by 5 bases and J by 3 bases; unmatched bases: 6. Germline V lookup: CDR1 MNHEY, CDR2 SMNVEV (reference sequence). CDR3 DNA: TGTGCCAGCAGTCCCCGGGAGGGCAACAAAAACATTCAGTACTTC. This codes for CASSPREGNKNIQYF.

CDR3: CASSSRTGGTGELFF. As DNA, the CDR3 is TGTGCCAGCAGTTCTCGGACAGGGGGCACCGGGGAGCTGTTTTTT. This sequence joins TRBV12-3 or TRBV12-4 and TRBJ2-2; 10 bases agree with TRBD1. Trimming at V came to 4 bases and at J to 4 bases, leaving 3 bases not matched to a gene. This CDR3 contains 15 residues.

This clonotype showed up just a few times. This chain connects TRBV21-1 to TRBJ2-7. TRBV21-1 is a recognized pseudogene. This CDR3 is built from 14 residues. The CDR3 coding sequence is TGTGCCAGCAGCAACATCCACTCCTCCTACGAGCAGTACTTC. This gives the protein CASSNIHSSYEQYF.

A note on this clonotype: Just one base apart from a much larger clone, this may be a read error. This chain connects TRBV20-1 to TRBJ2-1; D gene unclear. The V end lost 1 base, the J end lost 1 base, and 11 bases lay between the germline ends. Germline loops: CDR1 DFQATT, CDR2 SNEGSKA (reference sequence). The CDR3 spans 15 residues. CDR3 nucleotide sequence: TGCAGTGCTAGAGCTTCAGGCAGATCCTACAATGAGCAGTTCTTC. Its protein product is CSARASGRSYNEQFF.

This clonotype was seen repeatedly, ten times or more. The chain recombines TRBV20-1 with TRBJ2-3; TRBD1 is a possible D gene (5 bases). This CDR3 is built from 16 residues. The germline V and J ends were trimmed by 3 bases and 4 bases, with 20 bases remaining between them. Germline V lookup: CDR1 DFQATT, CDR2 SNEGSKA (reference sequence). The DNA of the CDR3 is TGCAGTGCTAGCCTGGCAGGGCTCCCCCTCCCAGATACGCAGTATTTT. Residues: CSASLAGLPLPDTQYF.

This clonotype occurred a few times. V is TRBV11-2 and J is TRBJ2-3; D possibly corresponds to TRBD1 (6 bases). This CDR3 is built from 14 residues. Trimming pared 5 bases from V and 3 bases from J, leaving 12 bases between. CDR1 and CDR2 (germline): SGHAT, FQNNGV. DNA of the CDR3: TGTGCCAGCAGCCTACAGCAGGGGACAGATACGCAGTATTTT. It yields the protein CASSLQQGTDTQYF.

CDR3 bases: TGTGCCAGCAGCCACAATGGACAGGGACGTTCCGTGGTGGATGAGCAGTTCTTC. Encoded protein: CASSHNGQGRSVVDEQFF. V and J are TRBV11-3 and TRBJ2-1; 8 bases are shared with TRBD1. The germline CDR1 and CDR2 sequences are SGHNT and YENEEA. The CDR3 sequence is 18 residues long. Germline trimming cut 5 bases from V and 8 bases from J; bases unmatched to any gene: 20.

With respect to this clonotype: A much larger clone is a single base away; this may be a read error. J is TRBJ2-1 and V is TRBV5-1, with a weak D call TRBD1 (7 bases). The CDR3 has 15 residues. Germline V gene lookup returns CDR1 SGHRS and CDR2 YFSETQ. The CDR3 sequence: CASSGSGGIYSEQFF. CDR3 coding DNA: TGCGCCAGCAGCGGTTCAGGGGGGATCTACAGTGAGCAGTTCTTC.

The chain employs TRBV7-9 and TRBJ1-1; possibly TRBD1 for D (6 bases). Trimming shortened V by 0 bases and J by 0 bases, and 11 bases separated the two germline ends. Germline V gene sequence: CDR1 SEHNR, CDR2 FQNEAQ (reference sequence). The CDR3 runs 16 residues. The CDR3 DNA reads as TGTGCCAGCAGCTTAGCCCCGACAGGACTGAACACTGAAGCTTTCTTT. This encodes CASSLAPTGLNTEAFF.

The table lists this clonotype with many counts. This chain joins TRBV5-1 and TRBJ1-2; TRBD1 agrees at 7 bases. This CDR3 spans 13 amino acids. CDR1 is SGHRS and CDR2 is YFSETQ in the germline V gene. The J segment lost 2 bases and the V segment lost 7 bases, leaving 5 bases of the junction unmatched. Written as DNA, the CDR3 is TGCGCCAGCGCACCGACAGGGAACTATGGCTACACCTTC. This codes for CASAPTGNYGYTF.

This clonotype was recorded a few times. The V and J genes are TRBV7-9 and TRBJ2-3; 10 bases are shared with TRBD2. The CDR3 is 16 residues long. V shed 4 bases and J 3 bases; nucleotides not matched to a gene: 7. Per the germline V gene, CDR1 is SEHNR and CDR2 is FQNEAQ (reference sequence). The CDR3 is CASSSRSGGDTDTQYF. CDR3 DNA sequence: TGTGCCAGCAGCTCACGAAGCGGGGGGGATACAGATACGCAGTATTTT.

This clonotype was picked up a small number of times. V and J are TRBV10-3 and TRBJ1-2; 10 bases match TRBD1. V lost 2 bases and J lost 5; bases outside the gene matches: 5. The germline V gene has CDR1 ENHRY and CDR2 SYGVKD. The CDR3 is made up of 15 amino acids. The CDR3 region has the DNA TGTGCCATCAGTGAGGGACAGGGGGGAACGTATGGCTACACCTTC. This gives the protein CAISEGQGGTYGYTF.